This T cell receptor (beta chain) was identified during a study of blood T cell repertoires in COVID-19. V was shortened by 4 bases and J by 2 bases, with 18 bases between the two germline ends. Germline-derived CDR1 and CDR2 are SNHLY and FYNNEI. This CDR3 has 17 residues. In the study's own analysis: How many nucleated cells were present was estimated from reference gene primer amplification. Clones were read by immunoSEQ multiplex PCR, and TCRdb kept only the in-frame ones, dropping some. Clonal size and the V and J genes are those of that table, whereas D and trimming came from the DNA. This table has roughly 200,000 clones, around 88% appearing once. Assignment of participants to cohorts was predicated upon participant-reported clinical history.

The chain recombines TRBV2 with TRBJ1-5; D possibly corresponds to TRBD1 (5 bases). The receptor's source is a man aged 35-49 years with acute COVID-19. The sequencing sample was made of PBMCs or T cells enriched from blood (not recorded which). CDR3 nucleotide sequence: TGTGCCAGCAGTGGCCCGCCTCAGGGCGGTGGCAATCAGCCCCAGCATTTT. Protein sequence: CASSGPPQGGGNQPQHF.